Following are 7 T cell receptor beta chains from one sample sequenced in a study of blood T cell repertoires in COVID-19. TCRdb's table, derived via immunoSEQ multiplex PCR, lists solely in-frame clones and lacks some. This sample carries some 100,000 clones, roughly four fifths of them seen once, and the ten largest clones take 6% to 7.5%. Source material: peripheral blood. These receptors were obtained from a man aged 50-60 years with active or convalescent COVID-19.

The gene calls are TRBV18 and TRBJ2-2; 9 positions match TRBD2. The CDR3 totals 16 residues. The trim removed 0 bases at V and 9 bases at J, leaving 8 bases unmatched. Germline V gene data show CDR1 as KGHSH and CDR2 as LQKENI. Here the CDR3 DNA reads TGTGCCAGCTCACCACCAGCGGGGGGAGAAATCCGGGAGCTGTTTTTT. Translating it yields CASSPPAGGEIRELFF.

CDR3 bases: TGCGCCAGCAGCTTGGGACAGTCTAATGAAAAACTGTTTTTT. This gives the protein CASSLGQSNEKLFF. V and J are TRBV5-1 and TRBJ1-4, with a weak D call TRBD1 (5 bases). CDR3 length: 14 amino acids. Per the germline V gene, CDR1 is SGHRS and CDR2 is YFSETQ. The V end lost 0 bases, the J end lost 3 bases, and 6 bases lay between the germline ends.

J is TRBJ1-5 and V is TRBV10-3; D possibly corresponds to TRBD1 (5 bases). V was shortened by 3 bases and J by 3 bases, with 12 bases between the two germline ends. The CDR3 runs 15 residues. Germline values: CDR1 ENHRY, CDR2 SYGVKD. The CDR3 loop reads CAISDRALNNQPQHF. The CDR3 nucleotides read TGTGCCATCAGTGACAGGGCTCTGAACAATCAGCCCCAGCATTTT.

The CDR3 DNA sequence: TGTGCCAGCAGCCTCCACGTAGCGGGGGGCACAGATACGCAGTATTTT. This sequence encodes CASSLHVAGGTDTQYF. The chain combines TRBV11-2 with TRBJ2-3; 9 positions agree with TRBD2. CDR3 size: 16 residues. The J segment lost 1 base and the V segment lost 5 bases, leaving 7 bases of the junction unmatched. Per the germline V gene, CDR1 is SGHAT and CDR2 is FQNNGV.

The rearrangement uses TRBV3-1 (or the pseudogene TRBV3-2) and TRBJ2-2, with 13 nucleotides matching TRBD2. The V gene end was trimmed by 5 bases and the J gene end by 14 bases; junction bases not matched to a gene: 8. Germline V gene lookup returns CDR1 LGHDT and CDR2 YNNKEL (reference sequence). The CDR3 has 14 residues. The CDR3 DNA is TGTGCCAGCAGCGCCCGGACTAGCGGGGGCAACCTGTTTTTT. Its translation: CASSARTSGGNLFF.

Notes on this clone: The sample has other DNA sequences that encode this CDR3 too. DNA for the CDR3: TGCGCCAGCAGCTTGGCCGGGCTAGCGACTGATACGCAGTATTTT. This sequence encodes CASSLAGLATDTQYF. V usage is TRBV5-1 and J usage is TRBJ2-3, with D possibly being TRBD2 (6 bases). Germline CDR1 SGHRS, CDR2 YFSETQ. This CDR3 contains 15 residues. Trimming removed 0 bases from V and 6 bases from J, with 14 bases in between.

This chain links TRBV7-8 with TRBJ1-4; D possibly corresponds to TRBD1 (5 bases). The ends were cut back, 5 bases at V and 8 bases at J, with 15 bases in the middle. The CDR3 loop spans 14 amino acids. Germline values: CDR1 SGHVS, CDR2 FQNEAQ. Here the CDR3 DNA reads TGTGCCAGCAGCCCCGGGGGGTCAGGAGAAAAACTGTTTTTT. It is translated as CASSPGGSGEKLFF.